A selection of T cell receptor beta chains follows, all from one sample in a study of CD4 T cells in relation to SARS-CoV-2 and coronaviruses. The protocol was immunoSEQ multiplex PCR, while the TCRdb copy is restricted to in-frame clones and leaves out a portion. The sample carries roughly 25,000 clones, 76% recorded once. For these TCRs, the target antigens are not known. Sequenced input: CD4+ T cells from PBMCs, cultured in vitro. The receptors come from a human donor in good health. Each CDR3 is given with its conserved first and last residue. D genes are given only for firm matches. A clone size is listed for some rows: how often the clone was seen (once, few, many), or a class if it is expanded.

>TRBV10-3|TRBJ1-2|.|.
CATPTSRGDWYGYTF
TGTGCCACCCCGACGTCCAGGGGAGATTGGTATGGCTACACCTTC
>TRBV19|TRBJ1-3|.|.
CASSRQISGNTIYF
TGTGCCAGTAGTAGGCAAATTTCTGGAAACACCATATATTTT
>TRBV5-1|TRBJ2-5|.|.
CASSSRGQSPQETQYF
TGCGCCAGCAGTTCCCGAGGACAAAGCCCCCAAGAGACCCAGTACTTC
>TRBV19|TRBJ2-2|.|.
CASSIPTGSELFF
TGTGCCAGTAGTATCCCGACTGGGTCGGAGCTGTTTTTT
>TRBV6-5|TRBJ2-2|TRBD1|.
CATRDRGLNTGELFF
TGTGCCACTAGGGACAGGGGACTTAACACCGGGGAGCTGTTTTTT
>TRBV7-2|TRBJ1-6|TRBD1|few
CASSLSRQGTAALHF
TGTGCCAGCAGCTTATCCCGACAGGGGACGGCGGCCCTCCACTTT
>TRBV7-2|TRBJ2-1|.|.
CASSSEGGGLREQFF
TGTGCCAGCAGCTCCGAGGGGGGGGGCCTTCGGGAGCAGTTCTTC
>TRBV6-2/TRBV6-3|TRBJ1-2|.|.
CASSLQSYGYTF
TGTGCCAGCAGTTTACAGTCCTATGGCTACACCTTC
>TRBV28|TRBJ2-5|TRBD2|few
CATTRGRAIETQYF
TGTGCCACCACTAGAGGGAGGGCCATAGAGACCCAGTACTTC
>TRBV7-9|TRBJ1-4|.|few
CASSSPGTQNKLFF
TGTGCCAGCAGCTCCCCCGGGACCCAAAATAAACTGTTTTTT
>TRBV6-2/TRBV6-3|TRBJ2-4|TRBD2|.
CASSYLAGGNIQYF
TGTGCCAGCAGTTACCTAGCGGGGGGAAACATTCAGTACTTC
>TRBV19|TRBJ2-4|.|few
CASARGAKNIQYF
TGTGCCAGTGCTAGGGGAGCCAAAAACATTCAGTACTTC
>TRBV11-3|TRBJ2-3|TRBD2|.
CASSPYSGAPDTQYF
TGTGCCAGCAGCCCATATAGCGGGGCGCCAGATACGCAGTATTTT
>TRBV6-6|TRBJ2-7|.|.
CASSYSPVTEQYF
TGTGCCAGCAGTTACTCACCGGTAACCGAGCAGTACTTC
>TRBV5-1|TRBJ1-4|.|.
CASSLEAGGNEKLFF
TGCGCCAGCAGCTTGGAGGCCGGGGGTAATGAAAAACTGTTTTTT
>TRBV19|TRBJ2-7|.|few
CASSNIGTFYEQYF
TGTGCCAGTAGCAATATCGGGACTTTCTACGAGCAGTACTTC
>TRBV7-6|TRBJ2-5|TRBD2|.
CASSLGLGGETQYF
TGTGCCAGCAGCTTGGGACTAGGAGGGGAGACCCAGTACTTC
>TRBV7-3|TRBJ2-7|TRBD2|.
CASSSGLGYEQYF
TGTGCCAGCAGCTCCGGACTAGGCTACGAGCAGTACTTC
>TRBV6-5|TRBJ2-4|.|few
CASSYRQGIQYF
TGTGCCAGCAGTTACCGGCAGGGAATTCAGTACTTC
>TRBV14|TRBJ2-3|.|once
CASSQRITTDTQYF
TGTGCCAGCAGCCAAAGGATAACCACAGATACGCAGTATTTT
>TRBV19|TRBJ1-1|TRBD1|.
CASQDRGWWNTEAFF
TGTGCCAGCCAGGACAGGGGATGGTGGAACACTGAAGCTTTCTTT
>TRBV7-2|TRBJ2-5|TRBD2|.
CASSLRGGSQETQYF
TGTGCCAGCAGCTTACGGGGGGGGTCACAAGAGACCCAGTACTTC
>TRBV3-1/TRBV3-2|TRBJ2-5|.|.
CASRRTPDEETQYF
TGTGCCAGCAGACGGACCCCGGACGAAGAGACCCAGTACTTC
>TRBV4-3|TRBJ1-2|TRBD1|.
CASSQGGTGGGYTF
TGCGCCAGCAGCCAAGGCGGGACAGGTGGAGGCTACACCTTC
>TRBV14|TRBJ2-1|.|once
CASSRTTRVAGSSYNEQFF
TGTGCCAGCAGCCGAACCACGAGGGTGGCGGGGAGCTCCTACAATGAGCAGTTCTTC
>TRBV27|TRBJ2-7|.|.
CASSLRSGGSYEQYF
TGTGCCAGCAGTTTAAGGAGTGGGGGGTCCTACGAGCAGTACTTC
>TRBV7-2|TRBJ2-5|.|.
CASSTDRLETQYF
TGTGCCAGCAGCACGGACCGTCTGGAGACCCAGTACTTC
>TRBV7-9|TRBJ1-2|TRBD1|.
CASSLRTGDYGYTF
TGTGCCAGCAGCCTTAGGACAGGCGACTATGGCTACACCTTC
>TRBV7-9|TRBJ1-4|.|.
CASSPQGGDEKLFF
TGTGCCAGCAGCCCACAGGGAGGTGACGAAAAACTGTTTTTT
>TRBV6-6|TRBJ1-5|TRBD1|.
CASSRTGTGVGEQPQHF
TGTGCCAGCAGTCGCACCGGGACAGGGGTTGGGGAGCAGCCCCAGCATTTT
>TRBV7-2|TRBJ2-7|.|once
CASSLTSGTAWEQYF
TGTGCCAGCAGCTTAACTTCCGGGACCGCGTGGGAGCAGTACTTC
>TRBV28|TRBJ2-5|.|once
CASLAALEETQYF
TGTGCCAGCTTAGCAGCGCTCGAAGAGACCCAGTACTTC
>TRBV6-2/TRBV6-3|TRBJ2-5|TRBD1|.
CASSRGQQETQYF
TGTGCCAGCAGTAGGGGACAGCAAGAGACCCAGTACTTC
>TRBV7-2|TRBJ2-7|TRBD2|.
CASSIAGTSGYEQYF
TGTGCCAGCAGCATAGCTGGGACTAGCGGCTACGAGCAGTACTTC